The clone carrying this T cell receptor beta chain showed up just a few times. This specimen belongs to a study of human T cells and chemical hapten exposure. CDR3 length: 15 amino acids. Trimming pared 0 bases from V and 1 base from J, leaving 10 bases between. Germline V lookup: CDR1 SGDLS, CDR2 YYNGEE. TCRdb passed the RACE reads through MiXCR, listing each CDR3 protein once. The repertoire holds tens of thousands of distinct CDR3 sequences, with roughly an eighth as singletons. Time point here: patch test 3, about 24 weeks after DPC sensitization. Treatment of the sample: therapeutic diphenylcyclopropenone sensitization with weekly scalp DPC. The authors extracted total RNA from unfractionated whole blood. Every donor had alopecia and was 18 to 70 years old; all were suitable for DPC.

The chain uses TRBV9 and TRBJ1-1; no clear D. The clonotype was recovered from a woman in her thirties or forties with alopecia areata. Some clones in this sample may be carry-over from other donors' samples. The sample in question was whole blood, obtained in connection with sensitization to the hapten diphenylcyclopropenone (DPC). CDR3 protein: CASSVAALENTEAFF. CDR3 nucleotide sequence: TGTGCCAGCAGCGTAGCTGCATTGGAGAACACTGAAGCTTTCTTT. Filled out from reference TRBV9 and TRBJ1-1, the complete variable domain reads DSGVTQTPKHLITATGQRVTLRCSPRSGDLSVYWYQQSLDQGLQFLIQYYNGEERAKGNILERFSAQQFPDLHSELNLSSLELGDSALYFCASSVAALENTEAFFGQGTRLTVV.